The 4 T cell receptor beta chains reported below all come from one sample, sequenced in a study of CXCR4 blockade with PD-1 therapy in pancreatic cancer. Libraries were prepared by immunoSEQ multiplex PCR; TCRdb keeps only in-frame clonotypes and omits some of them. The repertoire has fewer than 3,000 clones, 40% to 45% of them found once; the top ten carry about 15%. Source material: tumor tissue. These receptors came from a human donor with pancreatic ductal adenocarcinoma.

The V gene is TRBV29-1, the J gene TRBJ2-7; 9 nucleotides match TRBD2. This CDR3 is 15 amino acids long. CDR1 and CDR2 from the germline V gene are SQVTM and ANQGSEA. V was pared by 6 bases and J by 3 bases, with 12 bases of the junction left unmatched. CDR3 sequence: CSVSLSSGVYYEQYF. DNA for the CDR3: TGCAGCGTGTCCCTTTCTAGCGGGGTTTACTACGAGCAGTACTTC.

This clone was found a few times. CDR3: CASSSPTGGLDEQYV. The CDR3 DNA sequence: TGTGCCAGCAGTTCCCCGACAGGGGGCCTTGACGAGCAGTACGTC. This sequence joins TRBV6-8 and TRBJ2-7; 10 bases are shared with TRBD1. This CDR3 is built from 15 residues. Looked up from germline, CDR1 is MNHGY and CDR2 is SAAAGT. V lost 4 bases and J lost 5; bases outside the gene matches: 8.

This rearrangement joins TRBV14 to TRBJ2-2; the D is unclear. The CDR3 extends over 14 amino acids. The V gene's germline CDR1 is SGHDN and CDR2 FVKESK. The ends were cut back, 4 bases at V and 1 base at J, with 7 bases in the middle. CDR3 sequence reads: CASSPTRNTGELFF. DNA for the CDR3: TGTGCCAGCAGCCCTACAAGGAACACCGGGGAGCTGTTTTTT.

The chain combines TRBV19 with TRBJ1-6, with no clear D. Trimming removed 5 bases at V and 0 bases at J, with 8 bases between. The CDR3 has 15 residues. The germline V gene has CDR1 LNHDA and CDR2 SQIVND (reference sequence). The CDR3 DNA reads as TGTGCCAGTAGTCCGGGAAGCTCCTATAATTCACCCCTCCACTTT. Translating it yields CASSPGSSYNSPLHF.